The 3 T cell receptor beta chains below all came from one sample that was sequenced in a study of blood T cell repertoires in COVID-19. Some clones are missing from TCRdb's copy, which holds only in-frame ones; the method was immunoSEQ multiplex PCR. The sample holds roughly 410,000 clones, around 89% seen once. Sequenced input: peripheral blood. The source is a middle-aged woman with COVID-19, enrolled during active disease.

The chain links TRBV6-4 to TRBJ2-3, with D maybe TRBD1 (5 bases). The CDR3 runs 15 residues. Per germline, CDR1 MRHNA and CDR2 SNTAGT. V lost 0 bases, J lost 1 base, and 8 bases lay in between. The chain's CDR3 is CASSDSLTGTDTQYF. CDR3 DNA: TGTGCCAGCAGTGACTCCCTGACAGGCACAGATACGCAGTATTTT.

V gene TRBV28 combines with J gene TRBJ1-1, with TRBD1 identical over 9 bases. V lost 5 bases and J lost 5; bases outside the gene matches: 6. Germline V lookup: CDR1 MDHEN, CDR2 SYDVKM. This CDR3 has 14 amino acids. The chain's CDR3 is CASSAGQGWTEAFF. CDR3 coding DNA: TGTGCCAGCAGTGCGGGACAGGGTTGGACTGAAGCTTTCTTT. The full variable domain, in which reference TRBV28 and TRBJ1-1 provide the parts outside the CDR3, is DVKVTQSSRYLVKRTGEKVFLECVQDMDHENMFWYRQDPGLGLRLIYFSYDVKMKEKGDIPEGYSVSREKKERFSLILESASTNQTSMYLCASSAGQGWTEAFFGQGTRLTVV.

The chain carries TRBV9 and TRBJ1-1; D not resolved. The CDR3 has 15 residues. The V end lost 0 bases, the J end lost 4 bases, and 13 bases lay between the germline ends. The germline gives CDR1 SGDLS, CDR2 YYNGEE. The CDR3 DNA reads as TGTGCCAGCAGCGTAGAGCAACGGGGTGTCACTGAAGCTTTCTTT. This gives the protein CASSVEQRGVTEAFF.